The 21 T cell receptor beta chains listed next were all sequenced from one sample in a study of identical twins. TCRdb recomputed calls from the 5' RACE reads with MiXCR, one row per CDR3 protein. Here the sample spans about 890,000 distinct CDR3 sequences, approximately 13% being singletons. Another study also made use of these data, one on yellow fever vaccine responses in identical twins.

The sequenced material came from PBMCs. These receptors were obtained from a woman younger than 30 in good health.

This clonotype was found a few times. The J gene is TRBJ2-5, the V gene TRBV24-1; D uncertain. The CDR3 runs to 14 residues. Trimming pared 5 bases from V and 0 bases from J, leaving 9 bases between. CDR1 KGHDR and CDR2 SFDVKD come from the germline V gene. In DNA, the CDR3 is TGTGCCACCAGTGGCATCACGGACCAAGAGACCCAGTACTTC. This sequence encodes CATSGITDQETQYF.

The chain employs TRBV6-1 and TRBJ2-7, with TRBD1 identical over 9 bases. CDR1 and CDR2 from the germline V gene are MNHNS and SASEGT. CDR3 length equals 16 residues. V shed 5 bases, J shed 5 bases, and the junction held 13 bases outside the gene matches. For the CDR3, the DNA is TGTGCCAGCAGTCGCACTTGGGGACAGGGTATCGACGAGCAGTACTTC. This sequence encodes CASSRTWGQGIDEQYF.

This clonotype has just a few counts. V gene TRBV12-3 or TRBV12-4 combines with J gene TRBJ2-2, with D uncertain. The CDR3 is 13 residues long. Trimming took 1 base from V and 7 from J, leaving 7 bases between them. The DNA of the CDR3 is TGTGCCAGCAGTTTAGGTGGGGTCGGGGAGCTGTTTTTT. Amino acids: CASSLGGVGELFF.

This clonotype was counted only a few times. This rearrangement joins TRBV10-3 to TRBJ2-3; D remains ambiguous. Between the trimmed V and J ends, which lost 4 bases and 1 base, there was a span of 3 bases. The CDR3 covers 12 residues. Germline CDR1 is ENHRY and CDR2 is SYGVKD. DNA for the CDR3: TGTGCCATCAGTGTTCGCACAGATACGCAGTATTTT. It translates to CAISVRTDTQYF.

This clonotype was counted only a few times. This rearrangement joins TRBV10-3 to TRBJ2-5; D is unclear. V was trimmed by 4 bases and J by 1 base, leaving 7 bases between them. Germline V gene lookup returns CDR1 ENHRY and CDR2 SYGVKD. CDR3 length equals 13 residues. The CDR3 DNA reads TGTGCCATCAGTGGCTCCTCCCAAGAGACCCAGTACTTC. Its protein product is CAISGSSQETQYF.

The chain has TRBV6-1 and TRBJ2-1; D is possibly TRBD1 (6 bases). Germline V CDR1 and CDR2: MNHNS, SASEGT. The CDR3 consists of 18 residues. The V end lost 6 bases, the J end lost 4 bases, and 25 bases lay between the germline ends. The CDR3 sequence: CASRATGPTPPIYNEQFF. Here the CDR3 DNA reads TGTGCCAGCAGAGCGACAGGTCCCACCCCTCCGATATACAATGAGCAGTTCTTC.

CDR3 coding DNA: TGTGCCAGCAGCGTCTCATCCAGGGATGGAAACACCATATATTTT. Encoded protein: CASSVSSRDGNTIYF. The rearrangement uses TRBV7-2 and TRBJ1-3; TRBD1 might be the D (5 bases). Germline V gives CDR1 SGHTA, CDR2 FQGNSA. CDR3 length equals 15 residues. Trimming shortened V by 5 bases and J by 3 bases, and 14 bases separated the two germline ends.

The table lists this clonotype with a few counts. The rearrangement links TRBV28 to TRBJ2-3; TRBD2 aligns across 8 bases. V shed 8 bases and J 5 bases; nucleotides not matched to a gene: 6. Germline V gives CDR1 MDHEN, CDR2 SYDVKM. This CDR3 contains 13 residues. The CDR3 spells CASLAGGRDTQYF. Written as DNA, the CDR3 is TGTGCCAGCTTGGCGGGAGGCAGAGATACGCAGTATTTT. Full variable domain (rest looked up from reference TRBV28 and TRBJ2-3): DVKVTQSSRYLVKRTGEKVFLECVQDMDHENMFWYRQDPGLGLRLIYFSYDVKMKEKGDIPEGYSVSREKKERFSLILESASTNQTSMYLCASLAGGRDTQYFGPGTRLTVL.

The V gene is TRBV20-1, the J gene TRBJ1-1; D call uncertain. The germline V gene encodes CDR1 DFQATT and CDR2 SNEGSKA (reference sequence). This CDR3 spans 11 amino acids. V was pared by 3 bases and J by 3 bases, with 5 bases between. Here the CDR3 DNA reads TGCAGTGCTAGGGTCCACACTGAAGCTTTCTTT. Translation gives CSARVHTEAFF.

This clonotype was detected a few times. This sequence joins TRBV5-1 and TRBJ2-2; TRBD2 agrees at 9 bases. CDR3 size: 15 residues. In germline, CDR1 is SGHRS, CDR2 YFSETQ. The V gene end was trimmed by 4 bases and the J gene end by 1 base; junction bases not matched to a gene: 2. The CDR3 bases are TGCGCCAGCAGCGCGACTAGCGGGAACACCGGGGAGCTGTTTTTT. Amino acids: CASSATSGNTGELFF.

This clonotype was recorded a few times. This sequence joins TRBV6-5 and TRBJ2-7, with 7 bases matching TRBD2. Germline V gene lookup returns CDR1 MNHEY and CDR2 SVGAGI. V lost 4 bases to trimming and J lost 2 bases; unmatched junction nucleotides: 11. The CDR3 loop spans 16 amino acids. The CDR3 DNA is TGTGCCAGCAGTTCCGGTTGGGGGACTAACACCTACGAGCAGTACTTC. This codes for CASSSGWGTNTYEQYF.

In its sample, this clonotype was seen a few times. The J gene is TRBJ2-1, the V gene TRBV7-2, with D maybe TRBD2 (5 bases). Germline values: CDR1 SGHTA, CDR2 FQGNSA. V lost 4 bases, J lost 7 bases, and 17 bases lay in between. The CDR3 has 15 residues. CDR3 DNA sequence: TGTGCCAGCAGCTCGAGCTGGGCTAGCAGTAATGAGCAGTTCTTC. It codes for CASSSSWASSNEQFF.

This clonotype was observed a few times. The rearrangement links TRBV5-1 to TRBJ2-7; the D gene is possibly TRBD1 (7 bases). V dropped 1 base and J dropped 5 bases, with 13 bases sitting between them. The CDR3 runs 14 residues. CDR1 SGHRS and CDR2 YFSETQ come from the germline V gene. CDR3 protein: CASSLLGGGNEQYV. The CDR3 region has the DNA TGCGCCAGCAGCTTGTTAGGGGGCGGGAACGAGCAGTACGTC.

In its sample, this clonotype was seen many times. The chain is built from TRBV4-1 and TRBJ1-1; D is perhaps TRBD1 (6 bases). The CDR3 loop spans 14 amino acids. Germline V gene lookup returns CDR1 MGHRA and CDR2 YSYEKL. V was clipped by 0 bases and J by 3 bases, with 8 bases between them. The CDR3 is CASSQEYRDTEAFF. The CDR3 nucleotides read TGCGCCAGCAGCCAAGAATACAGGGACACTGAAGCTTTCTTT.

This clonotype has more than one count but fewer than ten. Here the CDR3 reads CAIGLVGTDTQYF. The CDR3 DNA reads TGTGCCATCGGTCTAGTTGGAACAGATACGCAGTATTTT. The chain has TRBV10-3 and TRBJ2-3; no clear D. This CDR3 is built from 13 residues. Germline V CDR1 and CDR2: ENHRY, SYGVKD. Trimming stripped 8 bases from V and 3 bases from J, with 12 bases between.

The CDR3 DNA reads as TGTGCCATCAGTTTTACAGCCTCCGACTCTGGGGCCAACGTCCTGACTTTC. Its translation is CAISFTASDSGANVLTF. V gene TRBV10-3 combines with J gene TRBJ2-6, with no clear D. The CDR3 has 17 residues. Germline lookup yields CDR1 ENHRY and CDR2 SYGVKD. V was clipped by 5 bases and J by 0 bases, with 14 bases between them.

In this sample, this clonotype turned up a few times. The chain uses TRBV7-7 and TRBJ2-7; D perhaps matches TRBD1 (6 bases). The CDR3 totals 15 residues. V lost 3 bases and J 2 bases, leaving 14 bases between the germline ends. Germline CDR1 SSHAT, CDR2 FNYEAQ (reference sequence). The CDR3 coding sequence is TGTGCCAGCAGCTTGGAAGACAGGACGACCTACGAGCAGTACTTC. Protein: CASSLEDRTTYEQYF.

This clonotype has at least ten counts. This chain links TRBV7-9 with TRBJ1-2; D unresolved. CDR3 length: 13 amino acids. Germline values: CDR1 SEHNR, CDR2 FQNEAQ (reference sequence). With 1 base removed from V and 1 base from J, the gap between germline ends came to 4 bases. The CDR3 is CASSLEVNYGYTF. As DNA, the CDR3 is TGTGCCAGCAGCTTAGAGGTTAACTATGGCTACACCTTC.

This clonotype was counted a few times. CDR3 sequence: CASSLKREQNEQFF. The CDR3 DNA sequence: TGTGCCAGCAGCTTGAAACGGGAGCAGAATGAGCAGTTCTTC. V usage is TRBV7-8 and J usage is TRBJ2-1, with D possibly being TRBD2 (6 bases). Trimming left V 3 bases short and J 7 bases short, with 13 bases between. CDR1 and CDR2 from the germline V gene are SGHVS and FQNEAQ. This CDR3 spans 14 amino acids.

In its sample, this clonotype was seen a few times. This rearrangement joins TRBV12-3 or TRBV12-4 to TRBJ2-1; D is perhaps TRBD2 (5 bases). Trimming stripped 5 bases from V and 8 bases from J, with 10 bases between. This CDR3 is 12 amino acids long. The CDR3 DNA reads TGTGCCAGCAGTCTTACGCGGGATGAGCAGTTCTTC. Encoded protein: CASSLTRDEQFF.

This clonotype appeared many times. The rearrangement links TRBV9 to TRBJ2-1; D might be TRBD2 (5 bases). The CDR3 has 13 amino acids. Between the trimmed V and J ends, which lost 4 bases and 8 bases, there was a span of 13 bases. The germline V gene encodes CDR1 SGDLS and CDR2 YYNGEE. The CDR3 loop is CASSRASFHEQFF. The CDR3 DNA reads as TGTGCCAGCAGCCGAGCTAGCTTCCATGAGCAGTTCTTC. The complete variable domain, with remaining parts taken from reference TRBV9 and TRBJ2-1, reads DSGVTQTPKHLITATGQRVTLRCSPRSGDLSVYWYQQSLDQGLQFLIQYYNGEERAKGNILERFSAQQFPDLHSELNLSSLELGDSALYFCASSRASFHEQFFGPGTRLTVL.